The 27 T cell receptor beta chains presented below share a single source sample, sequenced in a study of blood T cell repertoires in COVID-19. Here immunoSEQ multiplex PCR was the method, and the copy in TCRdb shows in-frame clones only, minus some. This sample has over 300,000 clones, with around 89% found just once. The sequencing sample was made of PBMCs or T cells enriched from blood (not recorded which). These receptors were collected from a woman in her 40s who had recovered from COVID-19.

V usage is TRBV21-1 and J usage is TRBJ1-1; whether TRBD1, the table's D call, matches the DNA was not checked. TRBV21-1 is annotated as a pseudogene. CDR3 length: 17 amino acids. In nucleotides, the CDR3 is TGTGCCAGCAGCAAATCGACAGGGCCCAACTTTGGCACTGAAGCTTTCTTT. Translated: CASSKSTGPNFGTEAFF.

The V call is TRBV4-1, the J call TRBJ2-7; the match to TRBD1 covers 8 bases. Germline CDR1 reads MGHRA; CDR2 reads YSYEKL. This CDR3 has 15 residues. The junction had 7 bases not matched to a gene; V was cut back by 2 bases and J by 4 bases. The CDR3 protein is CASSQQGAARYEQYF. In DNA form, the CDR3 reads TGCGCCAGCAGCCAACAGGGGGCGGCACGATACGAGCAGTACTTC.

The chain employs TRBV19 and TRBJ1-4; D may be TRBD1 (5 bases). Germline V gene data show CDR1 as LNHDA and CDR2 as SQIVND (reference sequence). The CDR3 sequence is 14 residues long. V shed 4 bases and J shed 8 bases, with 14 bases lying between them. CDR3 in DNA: TGTGCCAGTAGTAATAGACAGCCCGGCGAAAAACTGTTTTTT. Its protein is CASSNRQPGEKLFF.

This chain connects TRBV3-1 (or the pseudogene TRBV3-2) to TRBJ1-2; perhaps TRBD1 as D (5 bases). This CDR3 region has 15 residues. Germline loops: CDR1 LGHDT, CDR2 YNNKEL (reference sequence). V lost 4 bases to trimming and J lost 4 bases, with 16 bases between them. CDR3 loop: CASSLIDSLFYGYTF. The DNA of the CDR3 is TGTGCCAGCAGCCTAATAGACAGCCTCTTCTATGGCTACACCTTC.

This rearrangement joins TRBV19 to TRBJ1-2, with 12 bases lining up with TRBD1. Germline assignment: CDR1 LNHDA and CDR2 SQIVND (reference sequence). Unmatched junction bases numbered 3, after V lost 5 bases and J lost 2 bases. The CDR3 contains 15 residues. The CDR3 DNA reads TGTGCCAGTAGTCGGGACAGGGGGCGGAACTATGGCTACACCTTC. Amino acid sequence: CASSRDRGRNYGYTF.

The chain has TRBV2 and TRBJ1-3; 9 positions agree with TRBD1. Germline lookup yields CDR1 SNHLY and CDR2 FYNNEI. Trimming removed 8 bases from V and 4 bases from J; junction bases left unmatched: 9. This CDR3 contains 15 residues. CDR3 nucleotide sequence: TGTGCCAGCGGCCTCCGGGACAGGGCCGGAAACACCATATATTTT. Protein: CASGLRDRAGNTIYF.

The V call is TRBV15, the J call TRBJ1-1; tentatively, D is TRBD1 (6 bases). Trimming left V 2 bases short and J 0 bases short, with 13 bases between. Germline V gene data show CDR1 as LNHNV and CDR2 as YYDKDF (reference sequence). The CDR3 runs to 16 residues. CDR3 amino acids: CATSRPGTLLNTEAFF. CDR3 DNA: TGTGCCACCAGCAGACCCGGGACACTTCTGAACACTGAAGCTTTCTTT.

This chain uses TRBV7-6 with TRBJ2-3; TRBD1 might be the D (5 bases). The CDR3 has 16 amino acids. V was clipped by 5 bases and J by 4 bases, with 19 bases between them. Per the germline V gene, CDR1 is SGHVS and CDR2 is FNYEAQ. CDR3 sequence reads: CASSPPTVQGADTQYF. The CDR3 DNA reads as TGTGCCAGCAGCCCCCCGACAGTTCAAGGGGCAGATACGCAGTATTTT.

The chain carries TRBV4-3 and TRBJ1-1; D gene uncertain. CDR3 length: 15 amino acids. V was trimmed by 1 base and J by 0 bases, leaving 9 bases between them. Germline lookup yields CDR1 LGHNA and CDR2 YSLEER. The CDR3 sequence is CASSQGARMNTEAFF. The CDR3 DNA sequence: TGCGCCAGCAGCCAAGGGGCCAGGATGAACACTGAAGCTTTCTTT.

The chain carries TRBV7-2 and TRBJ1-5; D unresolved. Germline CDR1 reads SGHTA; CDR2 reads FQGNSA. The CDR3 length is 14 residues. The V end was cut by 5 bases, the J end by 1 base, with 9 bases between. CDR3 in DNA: TGTGCCAGCAGCCCCGGGAAGAGCAATCAGCCCCAGCATTTT. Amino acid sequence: CASSPGKSNQPQHF.

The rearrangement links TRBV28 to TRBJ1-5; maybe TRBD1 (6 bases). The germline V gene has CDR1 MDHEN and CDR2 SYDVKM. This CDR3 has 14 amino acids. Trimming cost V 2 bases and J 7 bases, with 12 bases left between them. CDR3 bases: TGTGCCAGCAGTTTAAGTGGGGGCCGGCAGCCCCAGCATTTT. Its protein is CASSLSGGRQPQHF.

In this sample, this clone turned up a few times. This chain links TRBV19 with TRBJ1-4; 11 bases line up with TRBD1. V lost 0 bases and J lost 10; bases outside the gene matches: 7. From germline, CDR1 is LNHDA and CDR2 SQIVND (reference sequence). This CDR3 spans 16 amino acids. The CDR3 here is CASSIDRGTGGPKLFF. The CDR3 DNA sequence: TGTGCCAGTAGTATAGATCGTGGGACAGGGGGACCAAAACTGTTTTTT. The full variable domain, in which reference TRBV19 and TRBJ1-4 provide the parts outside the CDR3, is DGGITQSPKYLFRKEGQNVTLSCEQNLNHDAMYWYRQDPGQGLRLIYYSQIVNDFQKGDIAEGYSVSREKKESFPLTVTSAQKNPTAFYLCASSIDRGTGGPKLFFGSGTQLSVL.

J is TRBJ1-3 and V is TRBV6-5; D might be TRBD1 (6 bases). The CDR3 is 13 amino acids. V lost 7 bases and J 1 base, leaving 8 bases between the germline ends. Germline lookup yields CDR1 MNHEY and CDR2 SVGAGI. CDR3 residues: CASKRGSGNTIYF. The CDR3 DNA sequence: TGTGCCAGCAAAAGGGGGTCTGGAAACACCATATATTTT.

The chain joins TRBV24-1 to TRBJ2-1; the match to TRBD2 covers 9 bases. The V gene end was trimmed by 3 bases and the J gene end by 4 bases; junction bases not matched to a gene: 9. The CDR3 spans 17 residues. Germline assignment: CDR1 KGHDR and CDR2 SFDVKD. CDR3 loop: CATSDPPLAGQYNEQFF. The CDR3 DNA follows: TGTGCCACCAGTGATCCACCCCTAGCGGGGCAGTACAATGAGCAGTTCTTC.

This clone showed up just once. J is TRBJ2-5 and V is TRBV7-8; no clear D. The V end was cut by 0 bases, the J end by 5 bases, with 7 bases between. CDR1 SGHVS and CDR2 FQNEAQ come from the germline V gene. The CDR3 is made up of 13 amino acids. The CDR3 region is CASSLAAWETQYF. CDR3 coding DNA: TGTGCCAGCAGCTTAGCAGCTTGGGAGACCCAGTACTTC.

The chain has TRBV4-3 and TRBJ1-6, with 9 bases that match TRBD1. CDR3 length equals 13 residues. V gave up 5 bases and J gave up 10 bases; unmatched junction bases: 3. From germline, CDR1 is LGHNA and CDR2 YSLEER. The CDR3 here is CASSTGGVSPLHF. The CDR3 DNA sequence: TGCGCCAGCAGCACAGGGGGCGTCTCACCCCTCCACTTT.

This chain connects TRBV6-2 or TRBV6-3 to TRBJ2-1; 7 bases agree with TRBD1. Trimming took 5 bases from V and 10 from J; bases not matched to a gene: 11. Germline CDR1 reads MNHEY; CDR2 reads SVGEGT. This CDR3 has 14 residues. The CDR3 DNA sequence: TGTGCCAGCAGTCCCACCCCAGGGGGACAAGAGCAGTTCTTC. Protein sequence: CASSPTPGGQEQFF.

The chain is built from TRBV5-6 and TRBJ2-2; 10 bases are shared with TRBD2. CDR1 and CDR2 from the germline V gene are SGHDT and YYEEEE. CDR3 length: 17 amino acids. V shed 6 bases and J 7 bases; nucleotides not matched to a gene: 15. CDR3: CASTLIAPASGGGELFF. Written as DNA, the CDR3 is TGTGCCAGCACCCTAATAGCCCCGGCTAGCGGGGGCGGGGAGCTGTTTTTT. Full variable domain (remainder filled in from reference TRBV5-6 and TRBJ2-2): DAGVTQSPTHLIKTRGQQVTLRCSPKSGHDTVSWYQQALGQGPQFIFQYYEEEERQRGNFPDRFSGHQFPNYSSELNVNALLLGDSALYLCASTLIAPASGGGELFFGEGSRLTVL.

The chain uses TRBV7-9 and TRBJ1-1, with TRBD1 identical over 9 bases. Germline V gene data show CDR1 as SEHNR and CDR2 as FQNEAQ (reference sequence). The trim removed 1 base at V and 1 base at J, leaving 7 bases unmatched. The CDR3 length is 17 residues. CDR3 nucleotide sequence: TGTGCCAGCAGCTTAGTTTATGGACAGGGGCCGAACACTGAAGCTTTCTTT. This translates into CASSLVYGQGPNTEAFF.

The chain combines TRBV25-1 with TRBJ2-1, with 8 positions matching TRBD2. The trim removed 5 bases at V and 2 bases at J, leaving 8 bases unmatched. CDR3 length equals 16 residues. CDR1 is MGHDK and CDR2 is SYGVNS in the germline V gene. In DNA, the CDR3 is TGTGCCAGCAGTAAAGAGGCGGGAGGTCCCTACAATGAGCAGTTCTTC. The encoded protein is CASSKEAGGPYNEQFF.

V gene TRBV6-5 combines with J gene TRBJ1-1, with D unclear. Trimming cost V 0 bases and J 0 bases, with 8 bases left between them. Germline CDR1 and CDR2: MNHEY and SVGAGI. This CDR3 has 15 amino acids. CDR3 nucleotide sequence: TGTGCCAGCAGTTACTCGGGAGGGCTGAACACTGAAGCTTTCTTT. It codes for CASSYSGGLNTEAFF.

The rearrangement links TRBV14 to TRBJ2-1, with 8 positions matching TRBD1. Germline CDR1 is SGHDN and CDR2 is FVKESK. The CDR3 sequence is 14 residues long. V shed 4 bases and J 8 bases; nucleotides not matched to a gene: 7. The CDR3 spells CASSPWTGRDEQFF. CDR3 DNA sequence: TGTGCCAGCAGCCCATGGACAGGGCGGGATGAGCAGTTCTTC. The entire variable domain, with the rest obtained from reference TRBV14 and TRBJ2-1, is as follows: EAGVTQFPSHSVIEKGQTVTLRCDPISGHDNLYWYRRVMGKEIKFLLHFVKESKQDESGMPNNRFLAERTGGTYSTLKVQPAELEDSGVYFCASSPWTGRDEQFFGPGTRLTVL.

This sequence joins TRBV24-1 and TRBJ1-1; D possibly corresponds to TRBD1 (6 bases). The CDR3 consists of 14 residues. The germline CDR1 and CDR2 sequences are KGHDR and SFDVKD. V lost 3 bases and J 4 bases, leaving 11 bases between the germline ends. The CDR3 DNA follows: TGTGCCACCAGTGATCCTTCAGGGGCCACTGAAGCTTTCTTT. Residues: CATSDPSGATEAFF.

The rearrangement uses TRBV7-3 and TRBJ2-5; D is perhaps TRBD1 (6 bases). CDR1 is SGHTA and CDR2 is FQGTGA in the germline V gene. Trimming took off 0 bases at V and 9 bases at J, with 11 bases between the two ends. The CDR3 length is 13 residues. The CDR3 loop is CASSLTPGQSQYF. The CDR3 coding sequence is TGTGCCAGCAGCTTAACGCCGGGACAATCCCAGTACTTC. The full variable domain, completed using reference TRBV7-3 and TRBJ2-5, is GAGVSQTPSNKVTEKGKYVELRCDPISGHTALYWYRQSLGQGPEFLIYFQGTGAADDSGLPNDRFFAVRPEGSVSTLKIQRTERGDSAVYLCASSLTPGQSQYFGPGTRLLVL.

The CDR3, as DNA: TGTGCCAGCTCACCCCTCGGTGCGGGGTCTAATGAAAAACTGTTTTTT. It encodes CASSPLGAGSNEKLFF. The chain combines TRBV18 with TRBJ1-4; no clear D gene. The CDR3 extends over 16 amino acids. The V end was cut by 3 bases, the J end by 3 bases, with 14 bases between. Looked up from germline, CDR1 is KGHSH and CDR2 is LQKENI.

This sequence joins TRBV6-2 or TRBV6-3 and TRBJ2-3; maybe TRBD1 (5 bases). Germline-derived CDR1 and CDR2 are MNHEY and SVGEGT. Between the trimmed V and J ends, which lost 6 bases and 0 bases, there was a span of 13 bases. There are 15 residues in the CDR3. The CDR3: CASSPQGLSTDTQYF. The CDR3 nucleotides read TGTGCCAGCAGCCCTCAGGGCCTCAGCACAGATACGCAGTATTTT.

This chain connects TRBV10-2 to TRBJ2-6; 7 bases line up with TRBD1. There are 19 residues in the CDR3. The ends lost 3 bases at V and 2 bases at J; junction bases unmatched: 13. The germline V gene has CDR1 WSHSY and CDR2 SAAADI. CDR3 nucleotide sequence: TGCGCCAGCAGTGACCCCCGACAGGGTACTGTCCCTGGGGCCAACGTCCTGACTTTC. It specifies CASSDPRQGTVPGANVLTF.